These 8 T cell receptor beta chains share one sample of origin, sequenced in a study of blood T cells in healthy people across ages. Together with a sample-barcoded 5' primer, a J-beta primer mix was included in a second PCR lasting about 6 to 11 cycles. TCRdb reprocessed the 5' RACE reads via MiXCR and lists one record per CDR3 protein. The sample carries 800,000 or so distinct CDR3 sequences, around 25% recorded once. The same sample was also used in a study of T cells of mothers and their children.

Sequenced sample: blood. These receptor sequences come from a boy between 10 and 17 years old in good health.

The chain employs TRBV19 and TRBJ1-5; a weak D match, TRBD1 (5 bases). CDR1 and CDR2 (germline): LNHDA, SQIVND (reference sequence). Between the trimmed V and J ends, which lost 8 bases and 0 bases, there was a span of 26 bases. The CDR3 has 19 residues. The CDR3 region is CASLLTRDGSFNSNQPQHF. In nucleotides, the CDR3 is TGTGCCAGTTTACTTACGCGGGACGGAAGCTTCAATAGCAATCAGCCCCAGCATTTT.

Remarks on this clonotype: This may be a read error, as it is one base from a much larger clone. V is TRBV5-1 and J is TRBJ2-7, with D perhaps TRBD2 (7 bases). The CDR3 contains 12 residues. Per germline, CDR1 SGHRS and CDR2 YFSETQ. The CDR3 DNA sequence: TGCGCCAGCAGTATTGCGGGGGCCGAGCCGTACTTC. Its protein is CASSIAGAEPYF.

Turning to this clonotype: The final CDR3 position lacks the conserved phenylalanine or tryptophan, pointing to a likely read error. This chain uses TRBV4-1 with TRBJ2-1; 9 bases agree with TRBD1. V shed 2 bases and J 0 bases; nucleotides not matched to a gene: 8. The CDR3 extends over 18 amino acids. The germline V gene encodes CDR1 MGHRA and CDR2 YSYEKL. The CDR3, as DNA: TGCGCCAGCAGCCAAATAATGGGACAGGGCGTCTCCTACAATGAGCAGTTCTCC. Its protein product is CASSQIMGQGVSYNEQFS.

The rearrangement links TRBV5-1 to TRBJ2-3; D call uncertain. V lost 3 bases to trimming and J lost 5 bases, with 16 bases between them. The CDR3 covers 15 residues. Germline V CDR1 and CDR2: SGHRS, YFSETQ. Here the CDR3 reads CASSSTRVLGDTQYF. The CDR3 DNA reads TGCGCCAGCAGCTCGACCCGGGTCCTGGGAGATACGCAGTATTTT.

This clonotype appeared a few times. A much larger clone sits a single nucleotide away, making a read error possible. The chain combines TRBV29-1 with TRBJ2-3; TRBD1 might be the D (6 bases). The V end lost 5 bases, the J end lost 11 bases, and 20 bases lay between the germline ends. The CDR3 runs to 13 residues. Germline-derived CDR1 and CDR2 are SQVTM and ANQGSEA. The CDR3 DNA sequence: TGCAGCGTTCCTCAGGGGTCACCCGAGCTGCAGTATTTT. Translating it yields CSVPQGSPELQYF.

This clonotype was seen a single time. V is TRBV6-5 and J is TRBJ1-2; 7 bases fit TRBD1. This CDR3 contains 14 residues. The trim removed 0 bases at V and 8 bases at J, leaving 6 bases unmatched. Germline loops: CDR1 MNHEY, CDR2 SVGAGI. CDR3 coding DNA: TGTGCCAGCAGTTACTCTGACAGGGCTAGGGGCTACACCTTC. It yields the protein CASSYSDRARGYTF.

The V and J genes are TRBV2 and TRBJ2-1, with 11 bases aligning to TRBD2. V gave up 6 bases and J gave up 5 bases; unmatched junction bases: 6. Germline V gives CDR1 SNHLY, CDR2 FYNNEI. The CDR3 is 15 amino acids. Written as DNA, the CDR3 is TGTGCCAGCAGCCAACTAGCGGGAGTAGACAATGAGCAGTTCTTC. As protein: CASSQLAGVDNEQFF.

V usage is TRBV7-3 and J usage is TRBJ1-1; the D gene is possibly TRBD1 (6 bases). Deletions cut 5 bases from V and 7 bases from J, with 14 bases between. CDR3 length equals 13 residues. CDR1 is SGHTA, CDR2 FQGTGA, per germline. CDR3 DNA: TGTGCCAGCAGCCCACACAGGGAGAATGAAGCTTTCTTT. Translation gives CASSPHRENEAFF.